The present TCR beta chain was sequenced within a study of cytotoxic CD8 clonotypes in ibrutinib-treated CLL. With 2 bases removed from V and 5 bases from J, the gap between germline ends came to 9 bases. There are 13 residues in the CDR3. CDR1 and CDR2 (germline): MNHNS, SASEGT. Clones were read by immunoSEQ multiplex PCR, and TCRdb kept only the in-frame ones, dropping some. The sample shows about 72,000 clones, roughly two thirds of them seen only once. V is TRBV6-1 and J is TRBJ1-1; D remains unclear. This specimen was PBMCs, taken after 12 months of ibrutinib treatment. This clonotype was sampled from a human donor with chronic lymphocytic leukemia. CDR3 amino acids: CASSEIAETEAFF. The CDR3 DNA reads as TGTGCCAGCAGTGAAATTGCGGAAACTGAAGCTTTCTTT.